The next 28 T cell receptor beta chains were all read from a single sample in a study of blood T cell repertoires in COVID-19. Generated by immunoSEQ multiplex PCR, the TCRdb table keeps only in-frame clones and is missing some. The sample carries around 170,000 clones, more than 75% recorded once. The sample taken for sequencing was PBMCs or T cells enriched from blood (not recorded which). These receptors originate from a woman in her forties or fifties who had recovered from COVID-19.

CDR3: CASSSGLAGADTQYF. The CDR3 DNA follows: TGTGCCAGCAGCTCAGGACTAGCGGGAGCAGATACGCAGTATTTT. The chain links TRBV7-2 to TRBJ2-3; TRBD2 agrees at 13 bases. The germline CDR1 and CDR2 sequences are SGHTA and FQGNSA. The CDR3 consists of 15 residues. V was clipped by 4 bases and J by 4 bases; unmatched bases: 2.

This clone was recorded only once. V usage is TRBV23-1 and J usage is TRBJ1-2; 7 nucleotides align to TRBD1. TRBV23-1 carries the ORF label, with uncertain function. Trimming cost V 3 bases and J 5 bases; bases outside gene matches: 3. The CDR3 length is 13 residues. The CDR3 is CASSHPGGYGYTF. CDR3 bases: TGCGCCAGCAGTCATCCAGGGGGGTATGGCTACACCTTC.

This clone was seen more than once but under ten times. This sample also contains other DNA sequences that code for the same CDR3. This chain joins TRBV18 and TRBJ1-1; D is ambiguous. CDR3 size: 12 residues. Trimming stripped 3 bases from V and 2 bases from J, with 4 bases between. Germline V gene lookup returns CDR1 KGHSH and CDR2 LQKENI. CDR3 sequence: CASSPSNTEAFF. In DNA, the CDR3 is TGTGCCAGCTCACCCAGTAACACTGAAGCTTTCTTT.

This chain joins TRBV29-1 and TRBJ2-7; TRBD2 aligns across 12 bases. Germline V CDR1 and CDR2: SQVTM, ANQGSEA. Trimming removed 2 bases from V and 6 bases from J; junction bases left unmatched: 2. The CDR3 consists of 13 residues. The CDR3 here is CSVELAGGPEQYF. The DNA for the CDR3 is TGCAGCGTTGAACTAGCGGGAGGGCCCGAGCAGTACTTC.

The chain couples TRBV7-9 to TRBJ2-5; maybe TRBD1 (6 bases). CDR3 length: 16 residues. The V and J ends lost 2 bases and 7 bases respectively, with 20 bases between them. Per germline, CDR1 SEHNR and CDR2 FQNEAQ (reference sequence). The CDR3 DNA reads TGTGCCAGCAGCTTAAGTCGGCAACAGGGCATCGGGACCCAGTACTTC. This sequence encodes CASSLSRQQGIGTQYF. The full variable domain, rest sourced from reference TRBV7-9 and TRBJ2-5, is DTGVSQNPRHKITKRGQNVTFRCDPISEHNRLYWYRQTLGQGPEFLTYFQNEAQLEKSRLLSDRFSAERPKGSFSTLEIQRTEQGDSAMYLCASSLSRQQGIGTQYFGPGTRLLVL.

The J gene is TRBJ1-3, the V gene TRBV7-9; 12 nucleotides line up with TRBD1. Trimming removed 4 bases from V and 6 bases from J; junction bases left unmatched: 4. The CDR3 totals 15 residues. Germline CDR1 reads SEHNR; CDR2 reads FQNEAQ (reference sequence). CDR3 in DNA: TGTGCCAGCAGCTCCCGGGACAGGGGGCAAAACACCATATATTTT. It encodes CASSSRDRGQNTIYF.

This clone was picked up one time. The chain uses TRBV20-1 and TRBJ2-1; 8 positions match TRBD1. This CDR3 is 11 amino acids long. Per germline, CDR1 DFQATT and CDR2 SNEGSKA (reference sequence). The CDR3 DNA follows: TGCAGCACAGACAGGGGCAATGAGCAGTTCTTC. Translating it yields CSTDRGNEQFF.

This clone was recorded once. The rearrangement uses TRBV11-3 and TRBJ2-7, with 8 nucleotides matching TRBD2. Looked up from germline, CDR1 is SGHNT and CDR2 is YENEEA. CDR3 length: 16 residues. V was clipped by 5 bases and J by 6 bases; unmatched bases: 15. The CDR3: CASSPTQREFSCEQYF. DNA of the CDR3: TGTGCCAGCAGCCCGACCCAGCGGGAGTTTAGTTGCGAGCAGTACTTC.

This clone has a handful of counts. The J gene is TRBJ2-7, the V gene TRBV6-2 or TRBV6-3; D not certain. The germline V and J ends were trimmed by 0 bases and 0 bases, with 3 bases remaining between them. The V gene's germline CDR1 is MNHEY and CDR2 SVGEGT. The CDR3 is 13 amino acids. CDR3 nucleotide sequence: TGTGCCAGCAGTTACTCCGGCTCCTACGAGCAGTACTTC. It translates to CASSYSGSYEQYF.

The CDR3 coding sequence is TGTGCCAGCAGCTTAGGGAAGGCTAGCGCATACACAGATACGCAGTATTTT. It translates to CASSLGKASAYTDTQYF. The chain carries TRBV11-3 and TRBJ2-3, with a tentative D call TRBD2 (6 bases). CDR1 is SGHNT and CDR2 is YENEEA in the germline V gene. The CDR3 has 17 amino acids. Trimming left V 1 base short and J 2 bases short, with 16 bases between.

The chain carries TRBV28 and TRBJ1-2, with TRBD1 matching 8 bases. Germline loops: CDR1 MDHEN, CDR2 SYDVKM. Losses at the gene ends were 3 bases for V and 4 bases for J; bases not matched to a gene: 1. This CDR3 region has 13 residues. In nucleotides, the CDR3 is TGTGCCAGCAGTTTGGACAGGGCCTATGGCTACACCTTC. Protein sequence: CASSLDRAYGYTF.

V usage is TRBV2 and J usage is TRBJ2-7, with 8 bases aligning to TRBD2. CDR3 length: 14 residues. Germline loops: CDR1 SNHLY, CDR2 FYNNEI. V lost 8 bases, J lost 3 bases, and 9 bases stayed unmatched. In DNA form, the CDR3 reads TGTGCCAGCCGATTGGAGCGGGGGCACTACGAGCAGTACTTC. Translation: CASRLERGHYEQYF.

The chain has TRBV6-4 and TRBJ1-2; 10 bases align to TRBD1. V lost 2 bases and J lost 10; bases outside the gene matches: 7. The CDR3 runs to 14 residues. CDR1 is MRHNA, CDR2 SNTAGT, per germline. In nucleotides, the CDR3 is TGTGCCAGCAGTGACCAAGGACAGGGGGGCACCTACACCTTC. Amino acids: CASSDQGQGGTYTF.

The gene calls are TRBV19 and TRBJ2-3; 7 bases line up with TRBD1. V lost 5 bases to trimming and J lost 4 bases; unmatched junction nucleotides: 6. Germline lookup yields CDR1 LNHDA and CDR2 SQIVND (reference sequence). This CDR3 is built from 14 residues. The CDR3 is CASSGTAMADTQYF. The CDR3 bases are TGTGCCAGTAGTGGGACAGCGATGGCAGATACGCAGTATTTT.

This chain links TRBV19 with TRBJ1-5; no clear D gene. Per germline, CDR1 LNHDA and CDR2 SQIVND (reference sequence). V lost 4 bases, J lost 2 bases, and 3 bases lay in between. The CDR3 consists of 12 residues. The CDR3, as DNA: TGTGCCAGTAGTAGCGGCAATCAGCCCCAGCATTTT. As protein: CASSSGNQPQHF. The full variable domain, with the rest looked up from reference TRBV19 and TRBJ1-5, is DGGITQSPKYLFRKEGQNVTLSCEQNLNHDAMYWYRQDPGQGLRLIYYSQIVNDFQKGDIAEGYSVSREKKESFPLTVTSAQKNPTAFYLCASSSGNQPQHFGDGTRLSIL.

This chain's CDR3 is CASSPGLLSYEQYF. In nucleotides, the CDR3 is TGTGCCAGCAGCCCGGGACTTCTCTCCTACGAGCAGTACTTC. V gene TRBV11-2 combines with J gene TRBJ2-7; D possibly corresponds to TRBD2 (6 bases). Germline CDR1 is SGHAT and CDR2 is FQNNGV. The CDR3 runs 14 residues. The V end lost 5 bases, the J end lost 0 bases, and 11 bases lay between the germline ends.

The chain links TRBV10-3 to TRBJ2-3; 15 nucleotides match TRBD2. CDR3 size: 18 residues. Germline V gene sequence: CDR1 ENHRY, CDR2 SYGVKD. V lost 5 bases to trimming and J lost 2 bases; unmatched junction nucleotides: 8. CDR3 coding DNA: TGTGCCATCAGTAAGGGACTAGCGGGAGGTCAAGTCACAGATACGCAGTATTTT. It yields the protein CAISKGLAGGQVTDTQYF.

The chain couples TRBV27 to TRBJ2-5, with 10 nucleotides matching TRBD1. CDR1 MNHEY and CDR2 SMNVEV come from the germline V gene (reference sequence). Trimming cost V 5 bases and J 2 bases; bases outside gene matches: 5. This CDR3 is built from 15 residues. CDR3 nucleotides: TGTGCCAGCAGTCCACGGACAGGGGGGCAAGAGACCCAGTACTTC. This translates into CASSPRTGGQETQYF.

The genes are TRBV18 and TRBJ2-3, with 14 bases fitting TRBD2. This CDR3 has 21 amino acids. V was clipped by 3 bases and J by 0 bases; unmatched bases: 14. CDR1 and CDR2 (germline): KGHSH, LQKENI. The CDR3, as DNA: TGTGCCAGCTCACCGAGACGGGGACTAGCGGGAGCAAAGGGGAGCACAGATACGCAGTATTTT. It encodes CASSPRRGLAGAKGSTDTQYF. The whole variable domain, filled in from reference TRBV18 and TRBJ2-3, reads NAGVMQNPRHLVRRRGQEARLRCSPMKGHSHVYWYRQLPEEGLKFMVYLQKENIIDESGMPKERFSAEFPKEGPSILRIQQVVRGDSAAYFCASSPRRGLAGAKGSTDTQYFGPGTRLTVL.

The chain is built from TRBV27 and TRBJ2-1, with TRBD2 matching 8 bases. Trimming removed 2 bases from V and 6 bases from J; junction bases left unmatched: 6. Germline V gene sequence: CDR1 MNHEY, CDR2 SMNVEV (reference sequence). The CDR3 is made up of 15 amino acids. The CDR3 DNA reads as TGTGCCAGCAGTTTAAGGAGGACTAGCCCCAATGAGCAGTTCTTC. It translates to CASSLRRTSPNEQFF.

The chain combines TRBV24-1 with TRBJ2-3; TRBD2 matches at 8 bases. V trimming: 1 base; J trimming: 2 bases; junction bases outside the gene matches: 10. The CDR3 spans 18 residues. Germline values: CDR1 KGHDR, CDR2 SFDVKD. The DNA of the CDR3 is TGTGCCACCAGTGATTTTGGGATTGGGACTAGATTCACAGATACGCAGTATTTT. It codes for CATSDFGIGTRFTDTQYF.

The rearrangement uses TRBV15 and TRBJ1-2; the D is unclear. Germline CDR1 reads LNHNV; CDR2 reads YYDKDF (reference sequence). This CDR3 comprises 15 residues. The germline V and J ends were trimmed by 1 base and 5 bases, with 14 bases remaining between them. CDR3 DNA: TGTGCCACCAGCAGAGGGACTCGTTCGGGATATGGCTACACCTTC. Amino acid sequence: CATSRGTRSGYGYTF.

This clone was recorded once. The chain couples TRBV5-1 to TRBJ2-1; TRBD2 aligns across 8 bases. The CDR3 covers 14 residues. The germline gives CDR1 SGHRS, CDR2 YFSETQ. The junction had 6 bases not matched to a gene; V was cut back by 8 bases and J by 2 bases. The CDR3 nucleotides read TGCGCCAGTACCCGGGGGGGCCCCTACAATGAGCAGTTCTTC. This encodes CASTRGGPYNEQFF.

The gene calls are TRBV6-1 and TRBJ2-4, with 8 bases lining up with TRBD1. Germline V gives CDR1 MNHNS, CDR2 SASEGT. Trimming removed 1 base from V and 0 bases from J; junction bases left unmatched: 2. The CDR3 runs 16 residues. Here the CDR3 DNA reads TGTGCCAGCAGTGAAGAGGACAGGGTAGCCAAAAACATTCAGTACTTC. Translating gives CASSEEDRVAKNIQYF.

This rearrangement joins TRBV11-2 to TRBJ1-4; D unclear. With 2 bases removed from V and 0 bases from J, the gap between germline ends came to 13 bases. Germline values: CDR1 SGHAT, CDR2 FQNNGV. This CDR3 region has 17 residues. This CDR3 reads CASSLRGPGATNEKLFF. CDR3 DNA sequence: TGTGCCAGCAGCTTAAGAGGGCCTGGGGCAACTAATGAAAAACTGTTTTTT.

DNA of the CDR3: TGTGCCACCAGTGCAGGGGGCACAGATACGCAGTATTTT. It codes for CATSAGGTDTQYF. The chain has TRBV24-1 and TRBJ2-3; possibly TRBD1 for D (6 bases). This CDR3 is built from 13 residues. Germline CDR1 and CDR2: KGHDR and SFDVKD. The ends were cut back, 5 bases at V and 1 base at J, with 6 bases in the middle.

The genes are TRBV6-4 and TRBJ1-6, with D possibly being TRBD1 (5 bases). Trimming pared 6 bases from V and 13 bases from J, leaving 13 bases between. The CDR3 length is 12 residues. Germline assignment: CDR1 MRHNA and CDR2 SNTAGT. CDR3 region: CASSFSGGPLHF. The CDR3 DNA reads TGTGCCAGCAGCTTCAGTGGGGGGCCCCTCCACTTT.

The chain links TRBV11-3 to TRBJ2-7; a weak D match, TRBD2 (6 bases). The germline CDR1 and CDR2 sequences are SGHNT and YENEEA. This CDR3 has 15 residues. V was trimmed by 5 bases and J by 6 bases, leaving 20 bases between them. The CDR3 region is CASSPGVNIGSEQYF. The CDR3 DNA reads TGTGCCAGCAGCCCGGGGGTAAATATCGGTTCCGAGCAGTACTTC.